The TCR beta chain under discussion was sequenced for a study of post-analysis software for immune sequencing data. cDNA libraries for TCR beta contained unique molecular identifiers. From the PCR reads, TCRdb called clonotypes with MiXCR, one entry per CDR3 protein. The sample contains about 760,000 distinct CDR3 sequences, 30% of which appear only once. This clonotype was recorded once. Its antigen is currently unknown. In germline, CDR1 is SGHTA, CDR2 FQGNSA. The CDR3 runs 14 residues. V lost 5 bases and J lost 4; bases outside the gene matches: 5. General observations from the study: When patients were compared with controls, roughly five TRBV segments were more frequent, TRBV5-6, TRBV5-1 and TRBV20-1 among them.

The genes are TRBV7-2 and TRBJ2-7, with 10 positions matching TRBD2. This TCR was recovered from a girl aged 10 to 17 with multiple sclerosis. The sample was blood. CDR3 residues: CASSQAGGRYEQYF. The CDR3, as DNA: TGTGCCAGCAGCCAAGCGGGAGGGAGGTACGAGCAGTACTTC.